Each of the 8 T cell receptor beta chains below was sequenced from the same sample in a study of cytomegalovirus exposure and HLA in healthy donors. Vbeta (60) and Jbeta (13) primers were used in the PCR. Here immunoSEQ multiplex PCR was the method, and the copy in TCRdb shows in-frame clones only, minus some. The sample shows roughly 120,000 clones, nearly 80% of them seen only once. The sequenced sample consisted of PBMCs. The source is a woman aged 30 to 39 in good health and CMV-seronegative.

This clone was seen a handful of times. This chain joins TRBV4-1 and TRBJ1-1; 7 nucleotides align to TRBD1. Germline lookup yields CDR1 MGHRA and CDR2 YSYEKL. With V trimmed by 1 base and J by 8 bases, 4 bases remained unmatched. This CDR3 is built from 13 residues. CDR3 in amino acids: CASSQVTGEEAFF. CDR3 nucleotide sequence: TGCGCCAGCAGCCAAGTAACAGGGGAAGAAGCTTTCTTT.

The rearrangement uses TRBV28 and TRBJ2-7, with a possible D match to TRBD1 (6 bases). Germline-derived CDR1 and CDR2 are MDHEN and SYDVKM. CDR3 length: 15 residues. The V end was cut by 5 bases, the J end by 2 bases, with 16 bases between. CDR3 region: CASSTRVGGPYEQYF. The CDR3 DNA sequence: TGTGCCAGCAGTACCCGTGTAGGGGGACCCTACGAGCAGTACTTC.

This sequence joins TRBV21-1 and TRBJ2-7; the table's TRBD2 call for D was not verified on the DNA. TRBV21-1 is termed a pseudogene. This CDR3 has 16 amino acids. The DNA for the CDR3 is TGTGCCAGCAGCACTACGCGGGGGGCCCTAGCCGACGAGCAGTACTTC. Encoded protein: CASSTTRGALADEQYF.

J is TRBJ2-1 and V is TRBV6-4, with TRBD1 matching over 11 bases. The CDR3 is 16 amino acids. Germline CDR1 and CDR2: MRHNA and SNTAGT. Trimming removed 3 bases from V and 3 bases from J; junction bases left unmatched: 4. CDR3 residues: CASSDRTGGLYNEQFF. DNA for the CDR3: TGTGCCAGCAGTGATCGGACAGGGGGCCTCTACAATGAGCAGTTCTTC.

J is TRBJ2-3 and V is TRBV28, with unresolved D. Trimming left V 2 bases short and J 3 bases short, with 9 bases between. The CDR3 is made up of 14 amino acids. Germline V gene sequence: CDR1 MDHEN, CDR2 SYDVKM. CDR3 nucleotides: TGTGCCAGCAGTTTAGTCGTAGAAACAGATACGCAGTATTTT. This encodes CASSLVVETDTQYF.

The chain employs TRBV5-6 and TRBJ2-3; D is unclear. The CDR3 is 13 amino acids. Germline V gives CDR1 SGHDT, CDR2 YYEEEE. V was cut by 1 base and J by 2 bases, with 5 bases left in between. The CDR3 reads CASSLQNTDTQYF. The CDR3 DNA sequence: TGTGCCAGCAGCTTGCAGAACACAGATACGCAGTATTTT.

This clone was observed a single time. The chain carries TRBV7-3 and TRBJ2-1; 7 bases are shared with TRBD1. V lost 6 bases and J lost 8; bases outside the gene matches: 10. The CDR3 length is 14 residues. CDR1 is SGHTA, CDR2 FQGTGA, per germline. The CDR3 sequence is CASSPQGWPDEQFF. In nucleotides, the CDR3 is TGTGCCAGCAGTCCACAGGGGTGGCCCGATGAGCAGTTCTTC.

In DNA form, the CDR3 reads TGTGCCAGTCTAAGCAGGGGATCGTCCCTGAACACTGAAGCTTTCTTT. This encodes CASLSRGSSLNTEAFF. The chain combines TRBV10-3 with TRBJ1-1; D is possibly TRBD1 (6 bases). Trimming stripped 10 bases from V and 0 bases from J, with 21 bases between. The CDR3 is made up of 16 amino acids. CDR1 is ENHRY and CDR2 is SYGVKD in the germline V gene.